The rows below give T cell receptor beta chains drawn from one sample of a study of cytomegalovirus exposure and HLA in healthy donors. This table comes from immunoSEQ multiplex PCR, and its TCRdb copy is limited to in-frame clones, with some not included. The sample gives roughly 130,000 clones, just over 65% of which show up once; under 7.5% is in the top ten. The specimen was PBMCs. These receptors were obtained from a woman aged 60-75 years in good health and CMV-seronegative. Both conserved end residues are part of each CDR3. The D gene is left open where the match is weak. The size entry is marked missing in some rows and otherwise reads once, few, many or a size class.

v_gene	d_gene	j_gene	abundance	CDR3aa	CDR3nt
TRBV23-1	.	TRBJ2-1	.	CASSGFQEQFF	TGCGCCTCTTCAGGGTTTCAGGAGCAGTTCTTC
TRBV7-2	TRBD1	TRBJ1-2	.	CASSLAILGQGAEGYTF	TGTGCCAGCAGCTTAGCCATACTCGGACAGGGGGCGGAAGGCTACACCTTC
TRBV12-5	.	TRBJ1-1	few	CASGQGIAEAFF	TGTGCTAGTGGCCAGGGTATCGCTGAAGCTTTCTTT
TRBV27	.	TRBJ1-2	.	CASSSPGRSGYTF	TGTGCCAGCAGTTCCCCCGGAAGGAGTGGCTACACCTTC
TRBV6-5	.	TRBJ2-1	.	CASSGDFYNEQFF	TGTGCCAGCAGTGGCGACTTTTACAATGAGCAGTTCTTC
TRBV7-8	TRBD2	TRBJ2-3	.	CASSWSGGTDTQYF	TGTGCCAGCAGCTGGAGCGGGGGCACAGATACGCAGTATTTT
TRBV5-1	.	TRBJ1-4	once	CASSPGWTNEKLFF	TGCGCCAGCAGCCCAGGGTGGACTAATGAAAAACTGTTTTTT
TRBV15	.	TRBJ1-5	.	CATSRGQFNQPQHF	TGTGCCACCAGCAGAGGACAGTTCAATCAGCCCCAGCATTTT
TRBV19	.	TRBJ2-5	few	CASSMTMEETQYF	TGTGCCAGTAGTATGACAATGGAAGAGACCCAGTACTTC
TRBV18	.	TRBJ2-5	.	CASSPITGQETQYF	TGTGCCAGCTCACCAATCACAGGACAAGAGACCCAGTACTTC
TRBV5-6	.	TRBJ2-3	.	CASSALGPSTDTQYF	TGTGCCAGCAGCGCACTAGGTCCTAGCACAGATACGCAGTATTTT